Presented here are 18 T cell receptor beta chains from one specimen sequenced in a study of blood T cell repertoires in COVID-19. The data were produced by immunoSEQ multiplex PCR, yet TCRdb's version contains in-frame clones alone and is incomplete. The table records 150,000 or so clones, around 85% of them present only once. Material: peripheral blood. The receptors were sampled from a man aged 60-69 years with active or convalescent COVID-19.

Only one count was recorded for this clone. A read error may account for a junction end that differs from germline. The chain has TRBV7-7 and TRBJ2-1; 10 bases line up with TRBD2. The CDR3 loop spans 17 amino acids. Per the germline V gene, CDR1 is SSHAT and CDR2 is FNYEAQ (reference sequence). The DNA for the CDR3 is TGTGCTAGCAGCCTCATAGCGGGAGGCCCTATCAATGCCGAGCAGTTCTTC. It yields the protein CASSLIAGGPINAEQFF. Variable domain in full (rest from reference TRBV7-7 and TRBJ2-1): GAGVSQSPRYKVTKRGQDVTLRCDPISSHATLYWYQQALGQGPEFLTYFNYEAQPDKSGLPSDRFSAERPEGSISTLTIQRTEQRDSAMYRCASSLIAGGPINAEQFFGPGTRLTVL.

The V call is TRBV29-1, the J call TRBJ1-3; D ambiguous. This CDR3 is 12 amino acids long. Germline V lookup: CDR1 SQVTM, CDR2 ANQGSEA. V shed 5 bases and J shed 0 bases, with 5 bases lying between them. The CDR3 nucleotides read TGCAGCGTTCGAGTCTCTGGAAACACCATATATTTT. Amino acid sequence: CSVRVSGNTIYF.

The chain couples TRBV18 to TRBJ2-7; weak D call: TRBD1 (7 bases). Between the trimmed V and J ends, which lost 3 bases and 6 bases, there was a span of 27 bases. The germline gives CDR1 KGHSH, CDR2 LQKENI. CDR3 length: 18 residues. CDR3 nucleotide sequence: TGTGCCAGCTCACCCCCAGGGGGGCGGACGAACCTCTTGACCGAGCAGTACTTC. Its protein product is CASSPPGGRTNLLTEQYF.

The chain is built from TRBV10-3 and TRBJ2-1; tentatively, D is TRBD2 (6 bases). The V gene's germline CDR1 is ENHRY and CDR2 SYGVKD. CDR3 length: 14 amino acids. The V and J ends lost 7 bases and 5 bases respectively, with 15 bases between them. CDR3 protein: CAITRGTGNNEQFF. In DNA, the CDR3 is TGTGCCATCACCCGCGGGACGGGTAACAATGAGCAGTTCTTC.

The J gene is TRBJ1-2, the V gene TRBV6-6; D is unclear. Trimming removed 0 bases from V and 7 bases from J, with 12 bases in between. The germline gives CDR1 MNHNY, CDR2 SVGAGI (reference sequence). CDR3 size: 14 residues. CDR3 bases: TGTGCCAGCAGTTACTCTTACGGGTTGGGTGGCTACACCTTC. Translated, it gives CASSYSYGLGGYTF.

This chain connects TRBV19 to TRBJ1-1, with no clear D. V gave up 5 bases and J gave up 0 bases, with 7 bases separating them. The germline V gene encodes CDR1 LNHDA and CDR2 SQIVND (reference sequence). The CDR3 runs to 13 residues. CDR3 in amino acids: CASSLQLNTEAFF. The DNA for the CDR3 is TGTGCCAGTAGTCTCCAGTTGAACACTGAAGCTTTCTTT.

The chain links TRBV7-6 to TRBJ1-6, with TRBD1 as a possible D gene (5 bases). The CDR3 is 14 residues long. In germline, CDR1 is SGHVS, CDR2 FNYEAQ. Trimming took off 3 bases at V and 8 bases at J, with 11 bases between the two ends. CDR3 coding DNA: TGTGCCAGCAGCTTTGGGGGGAGGGATTCACCCCTCCACTTT. Encoded protein: CASSFGGRDSPLHF.

The chain carries TRBV9 and TRBJ1-1; 8 bases are a match to TRBD1. With 3 bases clipped from V and 11 bases from J, the junction kept 12 bases outside the gene matches. Germline V gene data show CDR1 as SGDLS and CDR2 as YYNGEE. The CDR3 is 14 amino acids. The CDR3 DNA reads as TGTGCCAGCAGCGCGGGACAGGAGAGCTCGGTGGCTTTCTTT. Amino acid sequence: CASSAGQESSVAFF.

The rearrangement uses TRBV24-1 and TRBJ2-2; the D gene is possibly TRBD2 (6 bases). The length of the CDR3 is 15 residues. CDR1 and CDR2 from the germline V gene are KGHDR and SFDVKD. Trimming removed 0 bases from V and 7 bases from J, with 11 bases in between. CDR3 sequence reads: CATSDLWRDHGELFF. Written as DNA, the CDR3 is TGTGCCACCAGTGATTTGTGGAGGGATCACGGGGAGCTGTTTTTT.

The genes are TRBV10-3 and TRBJ2-3; 9 bases align to TRBD1. Per germline, CDR1 ENHRY and CDR2 SYGVKD. This CDR3 region has 12 residues. The V gene end was trimmed by 9 bases and the J gene end by 6 bases; junction bases not matched to a gene: 4. The CDR3 is CAMGQGTDTQYF. For the CDR3, the DNA is TGTGCCATGGGACAGGGAACGGATACGCAGTATTTT.

V usage is TRBV5-4 and J usage is TRBJ2-7; 7 positions match TRBD1. Looked up from germline, CDR1 is SGHNT and CDR2 is YYREEE (reference sequence). V shed 4 bases and J 1 base; nucleotides not matched to a gene: 5. The CDR3 has 14 amino acids. The CDR3 DNA follows: TGTGCCAGCAGCCCGGGACAGCCTTCCTACGAGCAGTACTTC. This codes for CASSPGQPSYEQYF.

The CDR3 region is CATSARDRGNIQYF. The CDR3 bases are TGTGCCACCAGCGCCCGGGACAGGGGAAACATTCAGTACTTC. The chain employs TRBV15 and TRBJ2-4; 10 positions agree with TRBD1. From germline, CDR1 is LNHNV and CDR2 YYDKDF (reference sequence). The trim removed 5 bases at V and 6 bases at J, leaving 4 bases unmatched. The CDR3 runs 14 residues. Full variable domain (outside the CDR3, taken from reference TRBV15 and TRBJ2-4): DAMVIQNPRYQVTQFGKPVTLSCSQTLNHNVMYWYQQKSSQAPKLLFHYYDKDFNNEADTPDNFQSRRPNTSFCFLDIRSPGLGDTAMYLCATSARDRGNIQYFGAGTRLSVL.

This clone was seen a single time. This chain joins TRBV5-1 and TRBJ2-3, with TRBD1 matching 11 bases. CDR3 size: 16 residues. Germline CDR1 and CDR2: SGHRS and YFSETQ. The trim removed 4 bases at V and 1 base at J, leaving 5 bases unmatched. CDR3 sequence (DNA): TGCGCCAGCAGCAGGGGACAGGGGGTGGGCACAGATACGCAGTATTTT. Translated: CASSRGQGVGTDTQYF.

This clone occurred many times. The V gene is TRBV10-1, the J gene TRBJ2-2; 7 nucleotides match TRBD2. The CDR3 has 15 residues. The germline V gene encodes CDR1 WNHNN and CDR2 SYGVQD (reference sequence). V trimming: 8 bases; J trimming: 5 bases; junction bases outside the gene matches: 11. The chain's CDR3 is CASSDGSAGTGELFF. As DNA, the CDR3 is TGCGCCAGCTCTGATGGATCAGCGGGGACCGGGGAGCTGTTTTTT.

The gene calls are TRBV29-1 and TRBJ2-3, with a weak D call TRBD1 (5 bases). The CDR3 extends over 12 amino acids. Germline CDR1 SQVTM, CDR2 ANQGSEA. V was cut by 2 bases and J by 4 bases, with 7 bases left in between. CDR3 DNA sequence: TGCAGCGTTGAAACAGGTCCAGATACGCAGTATTTT. Translated: CSVETGPDTQYF.

The chain carries TRBV6-5 and TRBJ1-5; 9 positions agree with TRBD1. Looked up from germline, CDR1 is MNHEY and CDR2 is SVGAGI. Germline trimming cut 0 bases from V and 4 bases from J; bases unmatched to any gene: 1. The CDR3 is 15 residues long. The CDR3 DNA reads TGTGCCAGCAGTTACTCGACAGGGGGAAATCAGCCCCAGCATTTT. It specifies CASSYSTGGNQPQHF.

This chain links TRBV18 with TRBJ2-3; TRBD1 matches at 7 bases. Germline-derived CDR1 and CDR2 are KGHSH and LQKENI. Trimming cost V 4 bases and J 4 bases; bases outside gene matches: 5. The CDR3 contains 14 residues. CDR3 nucleotides: TGTGCCAGCTCACTAGGGGGCTACGCAGATACGCAGTATTTT. This codes for CASSLGGYADTQYF.

This chain connects TRBV7-2 to TRBJ2-2; 7 bases line up with TRBD1. The junction had 16 bases not matched to a gene; V was cut back by 0 bases and J by 6 bases. This CDR3 spans 19 amino acids. Germline CDR1 is SGHTA and CDR2 is FQGNSA. This CDR3 reads CASSLAGWYRQGYSGELFF. CDR3 DNA: TGTGCCAGCAGCTTAGCCGGATGGTATAGACAGGGCTATTCCGGGGAGCTGTTTTTT. Full variable domain (rest looked up from reference TRBV7-2 and TRBJ2-2): GAGVSQSPSNKVTEKGKDVELRCDPISGHTALYWYRQSLGQGLEFLIYFQGNSAPDKSGLPSDRFSAERTGGSVSTLTIQRTQQEDSAVYLCASSLAGWYRQGYSGELFFGEGSRLTVL.